Below, 25 T cell receptor beta chains from the same sample are listed, as sequenced in a study of T cells in Graves' hyperthyroidism and ophthalmopathy. Amplification of TCR beta CDR3 regions was performed using RNA transcripts as template. First-round RT-PCR of the TCR CDR3 relied on the HTBI primer set. Each CDR3 protein is one row after TCRdb ran MiXCR on the multiplex PCR reads. This sample has over 90,000 distinct CDR3 sequences, with 45% to 50% found just once. The sequenced sample was blood. The receptors originated from a man in his forties with Graves' hyperthyroidism.

This clonotype was recorded a few times. This rearrangement joins TRBV24-1 to TRBJ2-1; D gene unclear. V lost 3 bases to trimming and J lost 10 bases, with 9 bases between them. CDR1 is KGHDR and CDR2 is SFDVKD in the germline V gene. This CDR3 comprises 12 residues. In DNA, the CDR3 is TGTGCCACCAGTGATGCCATCTTAGAGCAGTTCTTC. It codes for CATSDAILEQFF.

V is TRBV25-1 and J is TRBJ1-5; D is ambiguous. V gave up 6 bases and J gave up 0 bases, with 3 bases separating them. The CDR3 loop spans 12 amino acids. Germline V gene sequence: CDR1 MGHDK, CDR2 SYGVNS. CDR3 sequence (DNA): TGTGCCAGCAGACCTAGCAATCAGCCCCAGCATTTT. Translating gives CASRPSNQPQHF. The whole variable domain, remainder taken from reference TRBV25-1 and TRBJ1-5, is EADIYQTPRYLVIGTGKKITLECSQTMGHDKMYWYQQDPGMELHLIHYSYGVNSTEKGDLSSESTVSRIRTEHFPLTLESARPSHTSQYLCASRPSNQPQHFGDGTRLSIL.

This clonotype appeared many times. The gene calls are TRBV19 and TRBJ1-5; D gene unclear. The CDR3 loop spans 12 amino acids. In germline, CDR1 is LNHDA, CDR2 SQIVND (reference sequence). V lost 10 bases and J 2 bases, leaving 9 bases between the germline ends. CDR3 DNA sequence: TGTGCCACCTCGAAGGGCAATCAGCCCCAGCATTTT. Its protein product is CATSKGNQPQHF.

The gene calls are TRBV5-4 and TRBJ1-6; D unresolved. Trimming shortened V by 0 bases and J by 11 bases, and 12 bases separated the two germline ends. This CDR3 is built from 14 residues. In germline, CDR1 is SGHNT, CDR2 YYREEE (reference sequence). The CDR3 region is CASSLEWLIAPLHF. The CDR3 nucleotides are TGTGCCAGCAGCTTGGAATGGCTAATAGCACCCCTCCACTTT.

This clonotype showed up many times. This chain connects TRBV9 to TRBJ1-2; D gene unclear. V lost 3 bases, J lost 3 bases, and 15 bases lay in between. Germline V gene sequence: CDR1 SGDLS, CDR2 YYNGEE. The CDR3 spans 15 residues. The CDR3 sequence is CASSADPDGYYGYTF. The CDR3 DNA sequence: TGTGCCAGCAGCGCCGATCCGGACGGGTACTATGGCTACACCTTC.

In the case of this clonotype: With a much larger clone just one base away, this may be a read error. This chain links TRBV5-1 with TRBJ2-1, with 11 positions matching TRBD2. This CDR3 region has 14 residues. The germline V gene has CDR1 SGHRS and CDR2 YFSETQ. The chain's CDR3 is CASSFSGGAYEQLF. CDR3 nucleotides: TGCGCCAGCAGCTTTAGCGGGGGGGCCTATGAGCAGCTCTTC.

The rearrangement links TRBV30 to TRBJ2-2; D ambiguous. The CDR3 is 13 amino acids. V shed 0 bases and J shed 5 bases, with 7 bases lying between them. Germline values: CDR1 GTSNPN, CDR2 SVGIG (reference sequence). CDR3 residues: CAWSVGATGELFF. The CDR3 DNA reads TGTGCCTGGAGTGTTGGTGCGACCGGGGAGCTGTTTTTT.

This clonotype was seen at least ten times. This sequence joins TRBV20-1 and TRBJ2-3; 7 bases match TRBD1. Trimming removed 3 bases from V and 2 bases from J; junction bases left unmatched: 8. The CDR3 is made up of 15 amino acids. Germline V lookup: CDR1 DFQATT, CDR2 SNEGSKA (reference sequence). CDR3 loop: CSASKRQGNTDTQYF. Here the CDR3 DNA reads TGCAGTGCTAGTAAGCGACAGGGTAACACAGATACGCAGTATTTT.

This chain connects TRBV20-1 to TRBJ1-6; possibly TRBD1 for D (5 bases). CDR3 length: 13 residues. V was shortened by 3 bases and J by 6 bases, with 9 bases between the two germline ends. Germline V gives CDR1 DFQATT, CDR2 SNEGSKA (reference sequence). CDR3 residues: CSASPGRNSPLHF. CDR3 coding DNA: TGCAGTGCTAGTCCAGGGCGTAATTCACCCCTCCACTTT.

In this sample, this clonotype turned up many times. This chain joins TRBV7-9 and TRBJ2-6; D call uncertain. Germline CDR1 is SEHNR and CDR2 is FQNEAQ (reference sequence). Deletions cut 5 bases from V and 0 bases from J, with 20 bases between. The CDR3 is 19 amino acids. The CDR3 sequence is CASSPTLWSADSGANVLTF. The CDR3, as DNA: TGTGCCAGCAGCCCTACCCTCTGGTCCGCTGACTCTGGGGCCAACGTCCTGACTTTC.

This clonotype was detected ten times or more. The rearrangement uses TRBV6-5 and TRBJ2-7; the D gene is possibly TRBD2 (6 bases). Trimming stripped 7 bases from V and 6 bases from J, with 22 bases between. This CDR3 has 15 residues. Germline-derived CDR1 and CDR2 are MNHEY and SVGAGI. The CDR3 here is CASTDASGVVSEQYF. In nucleotides, the CDR3 is TGTGCCAGCACCGACGCGTCGGGGGTCGTCTCCGAGCAGTACTTC.

This chain uses TRBV6-2 or TRBV6-3 with TRBJ2-1; D uncertain. CDR1 is MNHEY, CDR2 SVGEGT, per germline. There are 12 residues in the CDR3. The ends were cut back, 9 bases at V and 10 bases at J, with 16 bases in the middle. This chain's CDR3 is CASTGSVNEQFF. The CDR3 region has the DNA TGTGCCAGTACCGGTTCAGTCAACGAGCAGTTCTTC.

V gene TRBV5-1 combines with J gene TRBJ2-1; weak D call: TRBD1 (6 bases). V was trimmed by 0 bases and J by 15 bases, leaving 10 bases between them. CDR3 length: 11 amino acids. Germline lookup yields CDR1 SGHRS and CDR2 YFSETQ. CDR3 bases: TGCGCCAGCAGCTTGGATGGGGGCGGGTTCTTC. Amino acid sequence: CASSLDGGGFF.

The V and J genes are TRBV7-9 and TRBJ2-7, with 8 bases identical to TRBD2. This CDR3 has 13 amino acids. The germline CDR1 and CDR2 sequences are SEHNR and FQNEAQ (reference sequence). Unmatched junction bases numbered 5, after V lost 8 bases and J lost 2 bases. In DNA, the CDR3 is TGTGCCAGCCTTGATAGCGGGACCTACGAGCAGTACTTC. It translates to CASLDSGTYEQYF.

The chain uses TRBV5-6 and TRBJ2-4; D not certain. The CDR3 runs to 16 residues. The V end was cut by 0 bases, the J end by 2 bases, with 12 bases between. Germline lookup yields CDR1 SGHDT and CDR2 YYEEEE. The CDR3 sequence is CASSLEAAPSKNIQYF. The CDR3 DNA sequence: TGTGCCAGCAGCTTGGAGGCAGCCCCATCCAAAAACATTCAGTACTTC.

This clonotype showed up many times. Germline and junction disagree at one end, which may indicate a read error. The chain recombines TRBV4-1 with TRBJ2-7; D not certain. The CDR3 sequence is 13 residues long. Per the germline V gene, CDR1 is MGHRA and CDR2 is YSYEKL. The CDR3 loop reads CASSQVEAYAQYF. CDR3 DNA sequence: TGCGCCAGCAGCCAAGTAGAGGCCTACGCGCAGTACTTC.

This clonotype showed up just a few times. This chain connects TRBV12-3 or TRBV12-4 to TRBJ2-2; TRBD2 matches 14 bases. Trimming cost V 2 bases and J 4 bases; bases outside gene matches: 6. This CDR3 spans 18 amino acids. CDR3 residues: CASSLRRGLAGVTGELFF. DNA of the CDR3: TGTGCCAGCAGTTTAAGGCGGGGACTAGCGGGAGTCACCGGGGAGCTGTTTTTT.

This clonotype was detected many times. The CDR3 DNA reads TGTGCCATCAAGGTGGGGGGGAAGGACACTGAAGCTTTCTTT. Its translation is CAIKVGGKDTEAFF. The rearrangement joins TRBV12-3 or TRBV12-4 to TRBJ1-1, with a possible D match to TRBD1 (5 bases). The CDR3 has 14 amino acids. Trimming removed 10 bases from V and 3 bases from J, with 18 bases in between.

This chain connects TRBV10-3 to TRBJ2-3; 7 bases fit TRBD2. The germline V gene encodes CDR1 ENHRY and CDR2 SYGVKD. With 2 bases clipped from V and 0 bases from J, the junction kept 8 bases outside the gene matches. The CDR3 is 17 amino acids. CDR3 residues: CAISEPQTSRSTDTQYF. DNA of the CDR3: TGTGCCATCAGTGAGCCTCAGACTAGCAGAAGCACAGATACGCAGTATTTT.

This chain connects TRBV5-1 to TRBJ1-1; 10 bases align to TRBD1. This CDR3 comprises 17 residues. V gave up 2 bases and J gave up 1 base; unmatched junction bases: 8. Germline V gene lookup returns CDR1 SGHRS and CDR2 YFSETQ. The CDR3 spells CASSFSVTGGPNTEAFF. The CDR3 nucleotides read TGCGCCAGCAGCTTTTCTGTGACAGGGGGCCCGAACACTGAAGCTTTCTTT. Looking up the rest from reference TRBV5-1 and TRBJ1-1 gives the full variable domain: KAGVTQTPRYLIKTRGQQVTLSCSPISGHRSVSWYQQTPGQGLQFLFEYFSETQRNKGNFPGRFSGRQFSNSRSEMNVSTLELGDSALYLCASSFSVTGGPNTEAFFGQGTRLTVV.

About this clonotype itself: A read error may explain this, as a much larger clone is one base away. The chain recombines TRBV5-6 with TRBJ1-1; 8 bases are a match to TRBD1. Losses at the gene ends were 3 bases for V and 6 bases for J; bases not matched to a gene: 10. Germline V gene sequence: CDR1 SGHDT, CDR2 YYEEEE. CDR3 length: 15 residues. The CDR3: CASSSGQGIPPEAFF. CDR3 sequence (DNA): TGTGCCAGCAGCTCTGGACAGGGAATTCCCCCTGAAGCTTTCTTT. Complete variable domain (other parts from reference TRBV5-6 and TRBJ1-1): DAGVTQSPTHLIKTRGQQVTLRCSPKSGHDTVSWYQQALGQGPQFIFQYYEEEERQRGNFPDRFSGHQFPNYSSELNVNALLLGDSALYLCASSSGQGIPPEAFFGQGTRLTVV.

This clonotype was recorded at least ten times. V usage is TRBV6-2 or TRBV6-3 and J usage is TRBJ2-1, with 7 positions matching TRBD2. The length of the CDR3 is 15 residues. The ends lost 2 bases at V and 2 bases at J; junction bases unmatched: 3. Germline values: CDR1 MNHEY, CDR2 SVGEGT. The CDR3 DNA sequence: TGTGCCAGCAGTTACGGTCTAGCGGCCTACAATGAGCAGTTCTTC. Residues: CASSYGLAAYNEQFF.

This clonotype came up many times. The V call is TRBV7-9, the J call TRBJ2-3, with TRBD2 matching 14 bases. The CDR3 sequence is 16 residues long. The V gene end was trimmed by 5 bases and the J gene end by 4 bases; junction bases not matched to a gene: 5. Germline CDR1 is SEHNR and CDR2 is FQNEAQ (reference sequence). The CDR3 region has the DNA TGTGCCAGCAGCCGCGGGACTAGCGGGAGAGCAGATACGCAGTATTTT. Protein: CASSRGTSGRADTQYF.

The chain joins TRBV7-2 to TRBJ2-1; TRBD2 agrees at 10 bases. There are 13 residues in the CDR3. V lost 5 bases, J lost 10 bases, and 5 bases stayed unmatched. Germline lookup yields CDR1 SGHTA and CDR2 FQGNSA. Here the CDR3 reads CASSLPTSGEQFF. DNA for the CDR3: TGTGCCAGCAGCCTACCGACTAGCGGGGAGCAGTTCTTC.

This clonotype was seen once. This CDR3 is CASSRDRADSPLHF. CDR3 bases: TGTGCCAGCAGCCGGGACAGGGCGGATTCACCCCTCCACTTT. The J gene is TRBJ1-6, the V gene TRBV14; 9 bases map to TRBD1. Germline values: CDR1 SGHDN, CDR2 FVKESK. Germline trimming cut 4 bases from V and 8 bases from J; bases unmatched to any gene: 3. The CDR3 runs to 14 residues.